This is a list of T cell receptor beta chains from one sample in a study of blood T cell repertoires in COVID-19. Profiling relied on immunoSEQ multiplex PCR, and the TCRdb table lists in-frame clones only, not all of them. The sample lists a few hundred thousand clones, approximately 80% occurring once. The sample comprised peripheral blood. The receptors here all came from a middle-aged man with active or convalescent COVID-19. CDR3s include the opening cysteine and the closing phenylalanine or tryptophan. Fields, in order: clone size, D gene, V gene, J gene, CDR3 DNA, CDR3 protein. D genes are given only for firm matches. A row's size may be missing; if present it is once, few, many or a size class.

clone size: .
D gene: TRBD2
V gene: TRBV28
J gene: TRBJ2-5
CDR3 DNA: TGTGCCAGCTCCTTAACCTTAGCGGGGGACCTCCAAGAGACCCAGTACTTC
CDR3 protein: CASSLTLAGDLQETQYF

clone size: few
D gene: TRBD2
V gene: TRBV12-5
J gene: TRBJ2-1
CDR3 DNA: TGTGCTAGTGCCAGGGGACTAGCGGAACACAATGAGCAGTTCTTC
CDR3 protein: CASARGLAEHNEQFF

clone size: once
D gene: .
V gene: TRBV21-1
J gene: TRBJ2-5
CDR3 DNA: TGTGCCAGCAGCAAAAGGGGGCCGGAAGAGACCCAGTACTTC
CDR3 protein: CASSKRGPEETQYF

clone size: few
D gene: .
V gene: TRBV29-1
J gene: TRBJ2-7
CDR3 DNA: TGCAGCGTTGTTCAGGGCAGCTCCTACGAGCAGTACTTC
CDR3 protein: CSVVQGSSYEQYF

clone size: .
D gene: .
V gene: TRBV5-6
J gene: TRBJ1-2
CDR3 DNA: TGTGCCAGCAGCTTGTTCGACGCCGGGTATAATGGCTACACCTTC
CDR3 protein: CASSLFDAGYNGYTF

clone size: few
D gene: .
V gene: TRBV11-2
J gene: TRBJ2-1
CDR3 DNA: TGTGCCAGCAGCCTAACAGCGGGTGAGCAGTTCTTC
CDR3 protein: CASSLTAGEQFF

clone size: .
D gene: .
V gene: TRBV14
J gene: TRBJ2-7
CDR3 DNA: TGTGCCAGCAGCCCCGGACAGACTTACTACTACGAGCAGTACTTC
CDR3 protein: CASSPGQTYYYEQYF

clone size: .
D gene: .
V gene: TRBV28
J gene: TRBJ1-5
CDR3 DNA: TGTGCCAGCAGTTTACGCGCGGGGGTGAATCAGCCCCAGCATTTT
CDR3 protein: CASSLRAGVNQPQHF

clone size: once
D gene: TRBD1
V gene: TRBV24-1
J gene: TRBJ2-3
CDR3 DNA: TGTGCCACCAGTGGGGGGACAGGGGAGACAGATACGCAGTATTTT
CDR3 protein: CATSGGTGETDTQYF

clone size: .
D gene: .
V gene: TRBV4-3
J gene: TRBJ1-4
CDR3 DNA: TGCGCCAGCAGCCCGTACAGGGCGTCTAATGAAAAACTGTTTTTT
CDR3 protein: CASSPYRASNEKLFF

clone size: .
D gene: .
V gene: TRBV4-1
J gene: TRBJ1-6
CDR3 DNA: TGCGCCAGCAGCCACCCCCATGGCAGGGCGAGGTTGGATTCACCCCTCCACTTT
CDR3 protein: CASSHPHGRARLDSPLHF

clone size: .
D gene: .
V gene: TRBV5-8
J gene: TRBJ2-3
CDR3 DNA: TGTGCCAGCAGCAACGATCAGATAACAGGGAGGGTCACAGATACGCAGTATTTT
CDR3 protein: CASSNDQITGRVTDTQYF

clone size: .
D gene: TRBD2
V gene: TRBV5-1
J gene: TRBJ2-3
CDR3 DNA: TGCGCCAGCAGCCGCAGACTAGCGGGGGGGCTCGATACGCAGTATTTT
CDR3 protein: CASSRRLAGGLDTQYF

clone size: .
D gene: .
V gene: TRBV6-5
J gene: TRBJ1-1
CDR3 DNA: TGTGCCAGCAGTTACTCGGTAGCGAACACTGAAGCTTTCTTT
CDR3 protein: CASSYSVANTEAFF